This T cell receptor (beta chain) was sequenced in a study of blood T cell repertoires in COVID-19. Overall study context: Spain, Italy and the United States supplied samples that represented acute and convalescent COVID-19.

This clone was counted a few times. Participants, roughly 18 to 90 years old, spanned fewer than 30 US areas. Participants' reported clinical history set cohort assignment. Authors' data handling: Estimated nucleated cell counts came from reference gene primer amplification. Only in-frame clones appear in the TCRdb table, and some are missing; sequencing was by immunoSEQ multiplex PCR. The DNA gave D and trimming, while V, J and clone size come from that table. The sample includes 330,000 or so clones, almost 90% of them seen just once. This CDR3 has 14 amino acids. CDR1 is DFQATT, CDR2 SNEGSKA, per germline (reference sequence). The V gene lost 3 bases and the J gene lost 7 bases, with 13 bases spanning the gap.

The sequencing sample was made of PBMCs or T cells enriched from blood (not recorded which). The rearrangement uses TRBV20-1 and TRBJ1-6; possible D gene TRBD1, 5 bases. The clonotype comes from a woman younger than 45 who had been exposed to COVID-19. The CDR3 DNA reads TGCAGTGCTAGTCCCCAGGGTTTCAATTCACCCCTCCACTTT. Its translation is CSASPQGFNSPLHF.